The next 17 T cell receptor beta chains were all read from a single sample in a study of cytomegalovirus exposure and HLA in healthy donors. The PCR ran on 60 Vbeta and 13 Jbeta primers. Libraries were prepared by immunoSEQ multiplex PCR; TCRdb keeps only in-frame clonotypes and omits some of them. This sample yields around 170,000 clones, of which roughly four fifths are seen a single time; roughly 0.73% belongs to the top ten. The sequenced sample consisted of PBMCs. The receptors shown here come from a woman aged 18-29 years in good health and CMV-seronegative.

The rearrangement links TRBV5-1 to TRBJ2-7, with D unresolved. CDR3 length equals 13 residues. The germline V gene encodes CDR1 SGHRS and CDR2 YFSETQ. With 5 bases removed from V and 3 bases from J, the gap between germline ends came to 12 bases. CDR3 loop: CASSSPSLYEQYF. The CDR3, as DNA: TGCGCCAGCAGTTCTCCTTCTCTCTACGAGCAGTACTTC.

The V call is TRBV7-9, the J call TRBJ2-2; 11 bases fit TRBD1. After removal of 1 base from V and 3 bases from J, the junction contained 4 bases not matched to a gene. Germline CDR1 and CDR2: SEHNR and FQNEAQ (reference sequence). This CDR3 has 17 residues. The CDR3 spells CASSLGTGGVDTGELFF. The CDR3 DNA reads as TGTGCCAGCAGCTTAGGGACAGGGGGCGTGGACACCGGGGAGCTGTTTTTT.

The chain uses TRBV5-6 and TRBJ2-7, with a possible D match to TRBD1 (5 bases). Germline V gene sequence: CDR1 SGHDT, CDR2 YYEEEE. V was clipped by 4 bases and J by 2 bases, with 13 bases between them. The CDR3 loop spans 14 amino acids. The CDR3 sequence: CASSPGIGAYEQYF. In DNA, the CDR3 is TGTGCCAGCAGCCCAGGGATAGGAGCCTACGAGCAGTACTTC.

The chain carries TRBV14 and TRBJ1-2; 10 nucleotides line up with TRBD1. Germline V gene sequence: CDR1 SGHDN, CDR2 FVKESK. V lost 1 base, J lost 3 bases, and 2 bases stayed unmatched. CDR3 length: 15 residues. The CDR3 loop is CASSQGGQGYYGYTF. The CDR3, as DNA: TGTGCCAGCAGCCAAGGGGGACAGGGGTACTATGGCTACACCTTC.

CDR3 nucleotides: TGTGCCAGCAGCTCCAGGACAGGGGGATCTGGCGGGGAGCTGTTTTTT. Its protein is CASSSRTGGSGGELFF. The V and J genes are TRBV7-2 and TRBJ2-2; 10 nucleotides align to TRBD1. With 4 bases clipped from V and 7 bases from J, the junction kept 9 bases outside the gene matches. The CDR3 spans 16 residues. Germline V gives CDR1 SGHTA, CDR2 FQGNSA.

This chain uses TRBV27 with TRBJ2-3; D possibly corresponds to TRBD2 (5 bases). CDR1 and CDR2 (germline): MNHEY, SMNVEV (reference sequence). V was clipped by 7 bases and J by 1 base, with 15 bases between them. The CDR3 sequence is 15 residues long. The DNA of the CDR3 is TGTGCCAGCACCCCAGCGGAACAAGGCACAGATACGCAGTATTTT. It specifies CASTPAEQGTDTQYF.

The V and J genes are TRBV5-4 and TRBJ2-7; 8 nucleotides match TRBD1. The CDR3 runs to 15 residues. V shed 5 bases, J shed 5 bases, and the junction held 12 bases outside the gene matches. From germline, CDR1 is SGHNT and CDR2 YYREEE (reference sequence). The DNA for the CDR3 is TGTGCCAGCAGTTTTCGACCAGGGGGCGGCCACGAGCAGTACTTC. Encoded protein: CASSFRPGGGHEQYF.

The CDR3 protein is CASSLGFSLQETQYF. As DNA, the CDR3 is TGTGCCAGCAGCTTAGGGTTTAGCCTACAAGAGACCCAGTACTTC. The chain couples TRBV7-8 to TRBJ2-5, with D unresolved. CDR3 length: 15 residues. V dropped 1 base and J dropped 2 bases, with 11 bases sitting between them. CDR1 SGHVS and CDR2 FQNEAQ come from the germline V gene.

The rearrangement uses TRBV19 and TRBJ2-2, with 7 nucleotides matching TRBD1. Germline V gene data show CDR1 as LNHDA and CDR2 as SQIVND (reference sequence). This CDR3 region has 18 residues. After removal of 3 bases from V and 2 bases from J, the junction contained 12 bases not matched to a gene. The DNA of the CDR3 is TGTGCCAGTAGTATCACCGTGGGACAGAAAATTAACACCGGGGAGCTGTTTTTT. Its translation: CASSITVGQKINTGELFF. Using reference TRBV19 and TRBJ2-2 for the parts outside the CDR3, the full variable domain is DGGITQSPKYLFRKEGQNVTLSCEQNLNHDAMYWYRQDPGQGLRLIYYSQIVNDFQKGDIAEGYSVSREKKESFPLTVTSAQKNPTAFYLCASSITVGQKINTGELFFGEGSRLTVL.

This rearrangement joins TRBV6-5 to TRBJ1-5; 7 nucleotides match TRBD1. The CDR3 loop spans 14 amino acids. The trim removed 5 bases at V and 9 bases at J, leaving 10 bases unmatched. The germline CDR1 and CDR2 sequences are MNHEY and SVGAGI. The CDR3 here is CASSTGQSKGPQHF. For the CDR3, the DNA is TGTGCCAGCAGTACGGGACAGTCAAAAGGGCCCCAGCATTTT.

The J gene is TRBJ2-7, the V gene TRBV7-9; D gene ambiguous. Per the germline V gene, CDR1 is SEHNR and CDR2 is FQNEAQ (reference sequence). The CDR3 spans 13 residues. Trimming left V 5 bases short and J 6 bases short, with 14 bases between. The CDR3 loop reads CASSRGKLPEQYF. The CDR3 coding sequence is TGTGCCAGCAGCCGCGGTAAGCTACCCGAGCAGTACTTC.

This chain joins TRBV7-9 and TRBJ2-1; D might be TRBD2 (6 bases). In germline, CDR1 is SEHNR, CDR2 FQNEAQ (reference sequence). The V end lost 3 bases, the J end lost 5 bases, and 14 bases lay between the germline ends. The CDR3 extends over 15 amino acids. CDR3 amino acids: CASSFLPSADNEQFF. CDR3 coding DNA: TGTGCCAGCAGCTTCTTGCCTAGCGCCGACAATGAGCAGTTCTTC.

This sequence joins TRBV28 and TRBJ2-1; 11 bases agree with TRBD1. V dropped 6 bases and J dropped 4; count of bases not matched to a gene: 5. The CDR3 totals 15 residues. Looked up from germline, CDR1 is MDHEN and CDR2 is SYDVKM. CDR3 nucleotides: TGTGCCAGCAGACCCGGGACAGGGGGTTACAATGAGCAGTTCTTC. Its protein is CASRPGTGGYNEQFF.

Written as DNA, the CDR3 is TGCGCCAGCAGCTTGGGGGCGTTGATGAACACTGAAGCTTTCTTT. Protein: CASSLGALMNTEAFF. The chain employs TRBV5-1 and TRBJ1-1, with D uncertain. The CDR3 consists of 15 residues. The germline V gene has CDR1 SGHRS and CDR2 YFSETQ. The V end lost 0 bases, the J end lost 0 bases, and 9 bases lay between the germline ends.

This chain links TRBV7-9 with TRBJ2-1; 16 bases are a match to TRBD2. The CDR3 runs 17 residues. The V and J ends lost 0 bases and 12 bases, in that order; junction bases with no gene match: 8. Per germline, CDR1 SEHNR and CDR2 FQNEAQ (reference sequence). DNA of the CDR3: TGTGCCAGCAGCTTAGCGCAAGGGACTAGCGGGGGGGGACGGCAGTTCTTC. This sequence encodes CASSLAQGTSGGGRQFF.

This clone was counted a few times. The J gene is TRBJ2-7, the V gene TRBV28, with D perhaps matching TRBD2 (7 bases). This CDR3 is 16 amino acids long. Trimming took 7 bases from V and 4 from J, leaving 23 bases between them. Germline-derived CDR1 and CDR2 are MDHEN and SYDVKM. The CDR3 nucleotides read TGTGCCAGCATCAGTCAGGGGAGGGCCTGGGGGTACGAGCAGTACTTC. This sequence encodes CASISQGRAWGYEQYF. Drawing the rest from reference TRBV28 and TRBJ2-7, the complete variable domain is DVKVTQSSRYLVKRTGEKVFLECVQDMDHENMFWYRQDPGLGLRLIYFSYDVKMKEKGDIPEGYSVSREKKERFSLILESASTNQTSMYLCASISQGRAWGYEQYFGPGTRLTVT.

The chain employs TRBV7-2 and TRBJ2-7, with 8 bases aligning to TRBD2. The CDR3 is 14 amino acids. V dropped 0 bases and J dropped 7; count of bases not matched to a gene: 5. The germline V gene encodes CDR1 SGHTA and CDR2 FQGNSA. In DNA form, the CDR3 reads TGTGCCAGCAGCTTAGCGCCCAGCGGGAGTGAGCAGTACTTC. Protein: CASSLAPSGSEQYF.